Following are 7 T cell receptor beta chains from one sample sequenced in a study of blood T cell repertoires in COVID-19. Measured with immunoSEQ multiplex PCR; TCRdb has only the in-frame clones, and not every one. The table has more than 110,000 clones, roughly 90% seen once. The sequencing input was peripheral blood. All receptors derive from a man between 45 and 60 years old with active or convalescent COVID-19.

V usage is TRBV5-4 and J usage is TRBJ1-5; D may be TRBD1 (5 bases). The CDR3 totals 13 residues. V was clipped by 7 bases and J by 2 bases, with 10 bases between them. Germline values: CDR1 SGHNT, CDR2 YYREEE (reference sequence). The CDR3: CASPRVRNQPQHF. For the CDR3, the DNA is TGTGCCAGCCCCAGGGTTCGCAATCAGCCCCAGCATTTT.

The rearrangement uses TRBV3-1 (or the pseudogene TRBV3-2) and TRBJ1-3; 7 nucleotides agree with TRBD1. Per germline, CDR1 LGHDT and CDR2 YNNKEL (reference sequence). This CDR3 region has 16 residues. The J segment lost 0 bases and the V segment lost 1 base, leaving 3 bases of the junction unmatched. This CDR3 is CASSQGTGYSGNTIYF. CDR3 in DNA: TGTGCCAGCAGCCAAGGGACAGGATACTCTGGAAACACCATATATTTT.

The chain couples TRBV25-1 to TRBJ1-2; D is unresolved. The V end lost 4 bases, the J end lost 3 bases, and 9 bases lay between the germline ends. The CDR3 has 13 amino acids. Germline CDR1 is MGHDK and CDR2 is SYGVNS. CDR3 in amino acids: CASSVAGDYGYTF. The CDR3 coding sequence is TGTGCCAGCAGTGTGGCAGGCGACTATGGCTACACCTTC.

The V gene is TRBV11-2, the J gene TRBJ2-3; tentative D call: TRBD2 (6 bases). CDR1 is SGHAT and CDR2 is FQNNGV in the germline V gene. This CDR3 spans 13 amino acids. V lost 6 bases and J 4 bases, leaving 11 bases between the germline ends. The CDR3: CASSPASADTQYF. CDR3 coding DNA: TGTGCCAGCAGTCCCGCTAGCGCAGATACGCAGTATTTT.

This chain uses TRBV7-9 with TRBJ2-7; 10 bases fit TRBD1. The CDR3 contains 14 residues. CDR1 and CDR2 from the germline V gene are SEHNR and FQNEAQ (reference sequence). J lost 6 bases, V lost 4 bases, and 6 bases had no gene match. This chain's CDR3 is CASSSRTGGSEQYF. The CDR3 DNA sequence: TGTGCCAGCAGCTCCCGGACAGGGGGGTCCGAGCAGTACTTC. Looking up the rest from reference TRBV7-9 and TRBJ2-7 gives the full variable domain: DTGVSQNPRHKITKRGQNVTFRCDPISEHNRLYWYRQTLGQGPEFLTYFQNEAQLEKSRLLSDRFSAERPKGSFSTLEIQRTEQGDSAMYLCASSSRTGGSEQYFGPGTRLTVT.

The chain links TRBV24-1 to TRBJ2-2, with TRBD1 identical over 11 bases. V gave up 4 bases and J gave up 1 base; unmatched junction bases: 7. In germline, CDR1 is KGHDR, CDR2 SFDVKD. The CDR3 extends over 18 amino acids. In nucleotides, the CDR3 is TGTGCCACCAGTGAACCATGGACAGGGGGCGAGAACACCGGGGAGCTGTTTTTT. It encodes CATSEPWTGGENTGELFF.

The gene calls are TRBV2 and TRBJ1-2; D is perhaps TRBD1 (6 bases). The CDR3 loop spans 14 amino acids. V was shortened by 5 bases and J by 3 bases, with 13 bases between the two germline ends. CDR1 is SNHLY, CDR2 FYNNEI, per germline. The CDR3 sequence: CASSPTGQHYGYTF. The CDR3 DNA reads as TGTGCCAGCAGTCCTACCGGACAGCACTATGGCTACACCTTC.